The 19 T cell receptor beta chains given below trace back to one sample, sequenced in a study of OX40 agonist ivuxolimab in advanced cancers. Clones were sequenced by immunoSEQ multiplex PCR, and TCRdb holds only the in-frame ones, with some missing. The sample contains 55,000 to 80,000 clones, around nine tenths of which appear only once. Sequenced material: CD4+ or CD8+ T cells sorted from blood, taken in a trial of the OX40 agonist ivuxolimab. The receptor source for this set is an adult with an advanced solid tumor such as melanoma, head and neck, liver or kidney cancer.

This clone was picked up one time. The gene calls are TRBV7-9 and TRBJ2-1, with 7 positions matching TRBD1. The V gene end was trimmed by 1 base and the J gene end by 8 bases; junction bases not matched to a gene: 5. Germline CDR1 is SEHNR and CDR2 is FQNEAQ (reference sequence). The CDR3 has 14 amino acids. CDR3 sequence reads: CASSLGQGFDEQFF. CDR3 nucleotide sequence: TGTGCCAGCAGCTTAGGACAGGGTTTCGATGAGCAGTTCTTC.

The V gene is TRBV29-1, the J gene TRBJ2-1; D gene unclear. Trimming removed 3 bases at V and 10 bases at J, with 10 bases between. Germline V lookup: CDR1 SQVTM, CDR2 ANQGSEA. There are 11 residues in the CDR3. The CDR3 DNA follows: TGCAGCGTTGATTCTAGTCACGAGCAGTTCTTC. The encoded protein is CSVDSSHEQFF.

The V call is TRBV28, the J call TRBJ2-5; TRBD2 matches at 12 bases. The germline V gene encodes CDR1 MDHEN and CDR2 SYDVKM. V lost 5 bases to trimming and J lost 3 bases; unmatched junction nucleotides: 10. This CDR3 has 17 residues. This CDR3 is CASSISTGLAGKETQYF. Written as DNA, the CDR3 is TGTGCCAGCAGTATCAGCACCGGACTAGCGGGGAAAGAGACCCAGTACTTC. Variable domain in full (rest from reference TRBV28 and TRBJ2-5): DVKVTQSSRYLVKRTGEKVFLECVQDMDHENMFWYRQDPGLGLRLIYFSYDVKMKEKGDIPEGYSVSREKKERFSLILESASTNQTSMYLCASSISTGLAGKETQYFGPGTRLLVL.

The chain recombines TRBV18 with TRBJ2-1; D gene uncertain. Germline V gene lookup returns CDR1 KGHSH and CDR2 LQKENI. The CDR3 has 16 amino acids. Trimming left V 3 bases short and J 3 bases short, with 15 bases between. CDR3 nucleotide sequence: TGTGCCAGCTCACCGCGATTACCGGACGACTACAATGAGCAGTTCTTC. This gives the protein CASSPRLPDDYNEQFF.

The V call is TRBV20-1, the J call TRBJ2-7; D is unresolved. There are 10 residues in the CDR3. V gave up 5 bases and J gave up 1 base, with 3 bases separating them. Per the germline V gene, CDR1 is DFQATT and CDR2 is SNEGSKA (reference sequence). The CDR3: CSAGSYEQYF. The CDR3 bases are TGCAGTGCTGGATCCTACGAGCAGTACTTC.

This chain links TRBV6-6 with TRBJ1-1, with a tentative D call TRBD1 (5 bases). The CDR3 is 15 residues long. CDR1 is MNHNY and CDR2 is SVGAGI in the germline V gene (reference sequence). V dropped 4 bases and J dropped 0 bases, with 12 bases sitting between them. The CDR3 nucleotides read TGTGCCAGCAGTTCCAGACAGCACATGAACACTGAAGCTTTCTTT. Protein product: CASSSRQHMNTEAFF.

This clone was observed once. The gene calls are TRBV2 and TRBJ2-5, with 8 bases matching TRBD2. The CDR3 extends over 14 amino acids. Trimming cost V 7 bases and J 2 bases; bases outside gene matches: 6. Germline CDR1 and CDR2: SNHLY and FYNNEI. The CDR3: CASKARGGQETQYF. The CDR3 DNA follows: TGTGCCAGCAAAGCCCGGGGGGGTCAAGAGACCCAGTACTTC. The full variable domain, with the rest looked up from reference TRBV2 and TRBJ2-5, is EPEVTQTPSHQVTQMGQEVILRCVPISNHLYFYWYRQILGQKVEFLVSFYNNEISEKSEIFDDQFSVERPDGSNFTLKIRSTKLEDSAMYFCASKARGGQETQYFGPGTRLLVL.

The V call is TRBV20-1, the J call TRBJ2-5; 7 nucleotides align to TRBD1. The CDR3 has 11 amino acids. The J segment lost 4 bases and the V segment lost 6 bases, leaving 2 bases of the junction unmatched. Germline CDR1 is DFQATT and CDR2 is SNEGSKA (reference sequence). CDR3 nucleotides: TGCAGTGCAAGGACAGGAGAGACCCAGTACTTC. Its protein product is CSARTGETQYF.

V gene TRBV7-9 combines with J gene TRBJ1-3, with D hard to call. Deletions cut 5 bases from V and 0 bases from J, with 17 bases between. The germline V gene has CDR1 SEHNR and CDR2 FQNEAQ (reference sequence). The CDR3 extends over 17 amino acids. The CDR3 nucleotides are TGTGCCAGCAGCCCAAAAACCGGGTCGAGCTCTGGAAACACCATATATTTT. Translation: CASSPKTGSSSGNTIYF.

V gene TRBV27 combines with J gene TRBJ1-5; D is unresolved. Trimming cost V 4 bases and J 0 bases, with 7 bases left between them. The CDR3 extends over 14 amino acids. The germline gives CDR1 MNHEY, CDR2 SMNVEV (reference sequence). CDR3 bases: TGTGCCAGCAGTTCCGAATATAGCAATCAGCCCCAGCATTTT. Protein sequence: CASSSEYSNQPQHF.

The CDR3 nucleotides read TGTGCCAGCAGCCCATCGGCCGGTCAGCAAGAGACCCAGTACTTC. It codes for CASSPSAGQQETQYF. This rearrangement joins TRBV7-8 to TRBJ2-5; no clear D. Germline-derived CDR1 and CDR2 are SGHVS and FQNEAQ. CDR3 length: 15 amino acids. The V end lost 5 bases, the J end lost 2 bases, and 15 bases lay between the germline ends.

The rearrangement uses TRBV28 and TRBJ2-3, with TRBD2 matching 7 bases. Germline V gene lookup returns CDR1 MDHEN and CDR2 SYDVKM. V shed 4 bases and J 0 bases; nucleotides not matched to a gene: 4. The CDR3 sequence is 15 residues long. The CDR3 DNA reads TGTGCCAGCAGTTCCGGGAGGTCCAGCACAGATACGCAGTATTTT. Protein: CASSSGRSSTDTQYF.

In this sample, this clone turned up once. This rearrangement joins TRBV18 to TRBJ2-3; maybe TRBD1 (6 bases). In germline, CDR1 is KGHSH, CDR2 LQKENI. CDR3 size: 16 residues. Trimming removed 6 bases from V and 0 bases from J, with 16 bases in between. This chain's CDR3 is CASSLTRQASTDTQYF. The CDR3 coding sequence is TGTGCCAGCTCCCTAACAAGACAGGCTAGCACAGATACGCAGTATTTT. Looking up the rest from reference TRBV18 and TRBJ2-3 gives the full variable domain: NAGVMQNPRHLVRRRGQEARLRCSPMKGHSHVYWYRQLPEEGLKFMVYLQKENIIDESGMPKERFSAEFPKEGPSILRIQQVVRGDSAAYFCASSLTRQASTDTQYFGPGTRLTVL.

This clone was detected only a few times. J is TRBJ2-7 and V is TRBV10-3, with 13 bases lining up with TRBD2. The CDR3 is made up of 13 amino acids. V shed 4 bases, J shed 6 bases, and the junction held 0 bases outside the gene matches. Germline V gene lookup returns CDR1 ENHRY and CDR2 SYGVKD. The CDR3 region has the DNA TGTGCCATCAGTGGGACTAGCGGGAGCGAGCAGTACTTC. Encoded protein: CAISGTSGSEQYF.

The gene calls are TRBV5-1 and TRBJ1-1, with D possibly TRBD1 on 5 matching bases. The germline V gene has CDR1 SGHRS and CDR2 YFSETQ. The CDR3 has 14 amino acids. V was trimmed by 4 bases and J by 1 base, leaving 11 bases between them. CDR3 sequence (DNA): TGCGCCAGCAGCCCCCAGGGCAAGAACACTGAAGCTTTCTTT. Its translation: CASSPQGKNTEAFF.

This chain uses TRBV5-1 with TRBJ2-2, with D perhaps TRBD2 (6 bases). V was trimmed by 4 bases and J by 5 bases, leaving 18 bases between them. The CDR3 runs 16 residues. Germline values: CDR1 SGHRS, CDR2 YFSETQ. The CDR3 loop reads CASSPAGSATTGELFF. The CDR3 nucleotides are TGCGCCAGCAGCCCCGCGGGGTCGGCGACGACCGGGGAGCTGTTTTTT.

The gene calls are TRBV2 and TRBJ2-5, with 11 bases matching TRBD1. TRBJ2-7 matches the DNA end more closely, so the J call is doubtful. The CDR3 runs to 14 residues. From germline, CDR1 is SNHLY and CDR2 FYNNEI. This chain's CDR3 is CASSRTGGGYEQYF. CDR3 bases: TGTGCCAGCAGTAGGACAGGGGGCGGGTACGAGCAGTACTTC.

This clone was observed once. This chain connects TRBV5-1 to TRBJ2-2; TRBD1 is a possible D gene (6 bases). CDR3 length equals 15 residues. V lost 4 bases to trimming and J lost 7 bases, with 17 bases between them. The germline CDR1 and CDR2 sequences are SGHRS and YFSETQ. CDR3 amino acids: CASSPRTDFIGELFF. Here the CDR3 DNA reads TGCGCCAGCAGCCCGAGGACAGACTTCATCGGGGAGCTGTTTTTT.

The CDR3 DNA follows: TGTGCCAGCTCACCAAATTCCGACAAGGGGTACATTCAGTACTTC. It encodes CASSPNSDKGYIQYF. The V call is TRBV18, the J call TRBJ2-4, with D perhaps matching TRBD1 (5 bases). The germline gives CDR1 KGHSH, CDR2 LQKENI. This CDR3 region has 15 residues. With 2 bases removed from V and 8 bases from J, the gap between germline ends came to 16 bases.